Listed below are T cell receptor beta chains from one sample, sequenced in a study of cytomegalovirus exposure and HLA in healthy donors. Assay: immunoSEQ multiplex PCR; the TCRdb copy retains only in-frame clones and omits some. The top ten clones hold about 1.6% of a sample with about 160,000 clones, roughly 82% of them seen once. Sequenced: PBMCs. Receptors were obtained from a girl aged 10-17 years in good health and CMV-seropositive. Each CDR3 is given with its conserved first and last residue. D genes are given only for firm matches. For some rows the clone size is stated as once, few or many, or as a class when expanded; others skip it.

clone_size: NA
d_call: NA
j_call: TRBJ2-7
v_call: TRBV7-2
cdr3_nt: TGTGCCAGCAGCTTAGTGGGGGCGGGGGAATCCTACGAGCAGTACTTC
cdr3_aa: CASSLVGAGESYEQYF

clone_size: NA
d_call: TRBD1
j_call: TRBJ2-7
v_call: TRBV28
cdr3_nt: TGTGCCAGCAGACCTGCAGGGGGCTCCTACGAGCAGTACTTC
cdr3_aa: CASRPAGGSYEQYF

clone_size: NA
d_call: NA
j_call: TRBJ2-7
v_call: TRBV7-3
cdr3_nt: TGTGCCAGCAGCCTACAGACGGGAGCTCACTACGAGCAGTACTTC
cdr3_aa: CASSLQTGAHYEQYF

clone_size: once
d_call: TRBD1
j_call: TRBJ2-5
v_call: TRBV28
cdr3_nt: TGTGCCAGCAGTCCCCGGACAGGGGGGGGAGAGACCCAGTACTTC
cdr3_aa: CASSPRTGGGETQYF

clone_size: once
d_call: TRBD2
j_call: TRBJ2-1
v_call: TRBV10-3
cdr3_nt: TGTGCCACCCACCCTAACAGCGGGGGGCATCCTTGGGACAATGAGCAGTTCTTC
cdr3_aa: CATHPNSGGHPWDNEQFF

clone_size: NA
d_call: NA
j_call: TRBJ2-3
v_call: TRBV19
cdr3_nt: TGTGCCAGTAGTATAGTTGAGGGAACTCAAGATACGCAGTATTTT
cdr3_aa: CASSIVEGTQDTQYF

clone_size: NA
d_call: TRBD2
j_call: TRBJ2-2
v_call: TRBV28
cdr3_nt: TGTGCCAGCAGCGCCCTAGCGGACTTCGCGAACACCGGGGAGCTGTTTTTT
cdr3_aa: CASSALADFANTGELFF

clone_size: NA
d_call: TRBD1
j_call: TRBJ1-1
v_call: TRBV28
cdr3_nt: TGTGCCAGCAGTTTATTCTTACCGGACAGGGTGGCGGAAGCTTTCTTT
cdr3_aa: CASSLFLPDRVAEAFF

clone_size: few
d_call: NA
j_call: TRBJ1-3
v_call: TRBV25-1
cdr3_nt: TGTGCCAGCAGTATGGACAACTCTGGAAACACCATATATTTT
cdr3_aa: CASSMDNSGNTIYF

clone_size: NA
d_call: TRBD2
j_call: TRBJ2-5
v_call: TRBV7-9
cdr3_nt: TGTGCCAGCAGCTTACTACTAGCGGGGGGGGCCCAGTACTTC
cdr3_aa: CASSLLLAGGAQYF

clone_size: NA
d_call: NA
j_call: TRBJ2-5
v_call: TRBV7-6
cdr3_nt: TGTGCCAGCAGCTCGTGGGCCAGGGGAAAAGTACAAGAGACCCAGTACTTC
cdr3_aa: CASSSWARGKVQETQYF

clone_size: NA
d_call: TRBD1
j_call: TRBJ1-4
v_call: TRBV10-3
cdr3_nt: TGTGCCATCAGTGAAAACAGGGGAAATGAAAAACTGTTTTTT
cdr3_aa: CAISENRGNEKLFF

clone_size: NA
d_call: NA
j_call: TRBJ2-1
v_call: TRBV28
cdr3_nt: TGTGCCAGCAGTTATGTAGCGACATCCTACAATGAGCAGTTCTTC
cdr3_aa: CASSYVATSYNEQFF

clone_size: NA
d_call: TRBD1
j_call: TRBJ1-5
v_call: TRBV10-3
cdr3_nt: TGTGCCATCAGTGATTCGGACAGGACGTTCAATCAGCCCCAGCATTTT
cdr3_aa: CAISDSDRTFNQPQHF

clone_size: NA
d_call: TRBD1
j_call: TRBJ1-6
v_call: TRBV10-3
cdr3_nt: TGTGCCATCGGCAGGGACAGGCGGAATTCACCCCTCCACTTT
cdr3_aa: CAIGRDRRNSPLHF

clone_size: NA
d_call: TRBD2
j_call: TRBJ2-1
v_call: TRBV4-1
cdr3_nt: TGCGCCAGCAGCCAAGATCGGGGGGGCCCGAATGAGCAGTTCTTC
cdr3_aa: CASSQDRGGPNEQFF

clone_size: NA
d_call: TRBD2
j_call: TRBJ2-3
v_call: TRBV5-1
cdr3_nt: TGCGCCAGCAGTGATAGCGGGGGGCACAGCACAGATACGCAGTATTTT
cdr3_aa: CASSDSGGHSTDTQYF

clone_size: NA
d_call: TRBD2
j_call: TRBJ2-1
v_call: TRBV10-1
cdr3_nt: TGCGCCAGCAGTCGGGCTAGCGGGGTATACAATGAGCAGTTCTTC
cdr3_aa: CASSRASGVYNEQFF

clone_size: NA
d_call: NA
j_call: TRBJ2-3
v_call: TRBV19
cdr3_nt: TGTGCCAGTAGTCCTCCGGACGGGAACCTTTATGCTACGCAGTATTTT
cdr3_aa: CASSPPDGNLYATQYF

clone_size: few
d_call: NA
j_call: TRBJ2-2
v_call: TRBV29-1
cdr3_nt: TGCAGCGTTGGGGCCCAGGGCGGGAACACCGGGGAGCTGTTTTTT
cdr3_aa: CSVGAQGGNTGELFF

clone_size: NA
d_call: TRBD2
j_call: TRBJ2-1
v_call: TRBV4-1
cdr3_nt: TGCGCCAGCAGCCAAGATCCGCAGGGAGGGGAGCAGTTCTTC
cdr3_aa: CASSQDPQGGEQFF

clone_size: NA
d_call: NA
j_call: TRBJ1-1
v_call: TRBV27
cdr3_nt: TGTGCCAGCAGTTTCGCGGTTGGCACTGAAGCTTTCTTT
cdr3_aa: CASSFAVGTEAFF

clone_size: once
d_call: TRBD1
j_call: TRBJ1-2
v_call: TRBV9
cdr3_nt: TGTGCCAGCAGCGTTGCACAGGGGGCCGCTCGAGGCTACACCTTC
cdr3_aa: CASSVAQGAARGYTF

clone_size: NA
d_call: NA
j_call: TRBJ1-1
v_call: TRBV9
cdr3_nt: TGTGCCAGCAGCGTAGCCCGGGGCACTGAAGCTTTCTTT
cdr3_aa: CASSVARGTEAFF

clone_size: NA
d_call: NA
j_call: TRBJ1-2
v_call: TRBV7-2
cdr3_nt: TGTGCCAGCAGCCCTGCAGCGGCTGGCTATGGCTACACCTTC
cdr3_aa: CASSPAAAGYGYTF

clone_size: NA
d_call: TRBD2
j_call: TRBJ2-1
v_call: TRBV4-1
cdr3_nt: TGCGCCAGCAGCCAAAAAGGGACTAGCGGCGGCGGGGATGAGCAGTTCTTC
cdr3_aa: CASSQKGTSGGGDEQFF

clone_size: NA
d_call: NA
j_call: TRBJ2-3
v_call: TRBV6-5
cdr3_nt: TGTGCCAGCAGTCAAAACTCCTATCCAGATACGCAGTATTTT
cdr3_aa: CASSQNSYPDTQYF

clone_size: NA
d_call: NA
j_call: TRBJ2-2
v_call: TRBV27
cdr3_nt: TGTGCCGTGGACTCCGGCACCGGGGAGCTGTTTTTT
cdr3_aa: CAVDSGTGELFF

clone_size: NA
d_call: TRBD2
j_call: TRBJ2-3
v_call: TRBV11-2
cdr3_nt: TGTGCCAGCCCCCCGGGGGGGAGCACAGATACGCAGTATTTT
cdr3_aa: CASPPGGSTDTQYF

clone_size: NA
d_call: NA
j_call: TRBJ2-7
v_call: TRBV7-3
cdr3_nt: TGTGCCAGCAGCCTCGGGGGAGACCACGAGCAGTACTTC
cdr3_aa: CASSLGGDHEQYF

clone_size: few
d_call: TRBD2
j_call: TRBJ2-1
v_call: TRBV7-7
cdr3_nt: TGTGCTAGCAGCCCCGTAGTAGCGGGGGATGAGCAGTTCTTC
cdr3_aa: CASSPVVAGDEQFF

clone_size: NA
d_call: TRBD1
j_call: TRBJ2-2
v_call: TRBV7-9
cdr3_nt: TGTGCCAGCAGCTCATTCCAGGGGGCAGTGGCCGGGGAGCTGTTTTTT
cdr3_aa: CASSSFQGAVAGELFF

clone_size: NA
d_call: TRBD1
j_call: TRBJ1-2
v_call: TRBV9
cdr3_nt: TGTGCCAGCAGCCCCCCAGGGGGGAGATTTCGTTATGGCTACACCTTC
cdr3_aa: CASSPPGGRFRYGYTF

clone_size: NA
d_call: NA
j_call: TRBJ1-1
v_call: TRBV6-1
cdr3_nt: TGTGCCAGCAGTCTAGGGGTCGGGACTGAAGCTTTCTTT
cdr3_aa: CASSLGVGTEAFF

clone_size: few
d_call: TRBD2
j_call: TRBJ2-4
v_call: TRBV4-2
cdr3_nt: TGTGCCAGCAGCCAGGGACTAGCGGGAGATAACATTCAGTACTTC
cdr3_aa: CASSQGLAGDNIQYF

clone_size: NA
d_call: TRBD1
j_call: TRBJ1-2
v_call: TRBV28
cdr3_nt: TGTGCCAGCAGTTTGGGGGGGACAGGGGCCTCTGGCTACACCTTC
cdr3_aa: CASSLGGTGASGYTF

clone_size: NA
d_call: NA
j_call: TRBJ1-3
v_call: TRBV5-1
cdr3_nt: TGCGCCAGCAGCTTTCGCGCCGGAAACACCATATATTTT
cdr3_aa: CASSFRAGNTIYF

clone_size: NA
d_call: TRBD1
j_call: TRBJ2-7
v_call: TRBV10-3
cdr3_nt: TGTGCCATCAGCCAGGGACAGGGGGCAGAAGAGCAGTACTTC
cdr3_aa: CAISQGQGAEEQYF

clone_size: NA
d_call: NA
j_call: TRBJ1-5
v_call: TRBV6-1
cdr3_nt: TGTGCCAGCAGAAAAACAGGGTTTAAACCCCAGCATTTT
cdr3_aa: CASRKTGFKPQHF